Listed here is a single T cell receptor (beta chain). No cognate antigen has been identified for it. Per-base quality was not reported, and no clone a single base away is much larger than it. This sample stems from a study of T cell clones after liver transplantation (dated by TCRdb to about 2019). Turning to the overall study: Samples were obtained from ITN030ST, a randomized trial in which withdrawal of immunosuppression was attempted within 2 years of liver transplantation. Donor-reactive T cell clones were identified using TCRbeta sequencing after a pre-transplant mixed lymphocyte reaction and were then followed in post-transplant blood. As an antigen-independent comparator for donor-reactive sequences, third party-reactive TCRbeta sequences were also identified from pre-transplant MLRs. Of the eight recipients, three were HCV-positive, while the remaining recipients had been transplanted for non-autoimmune, non-viral indications. Subjects received no induction therapy and standard immunosuppression until randomization at 12-24 months post-transplant. Tolerance meant complete immunosuppression withdrawal for at least one year without liver enzymes rising beyond twice the upper limit of normal. Blood samples were collected pre-transplant, pre-randomization before withdrawal, and post-randomization after either full withdrawal or failed withdrawal. The studied cohort comprised 8 liver transplant recipients, 3 classified as tolerant and 5 as non-tolerant.

General findings and caveats noted by the study authors: A greater decline was seen for donor-reactive sequences than for third party-reactive sequences, suggesting partial antigen-specific deletion unrelated to withdrawal success. Low numbers of available donor cells limited the measurable donor-reactive repertoire in two subjects. In 5 of 8 subjects, circulating donor-reactive CD4 TCRbeta sequences decreased significantly after transplant, regardless of tolerance or HCV status. When repertoire turnover was taken into account, detection of donor-reactive sequences was significantly reduced in 7 of 8 subjects for CD4 and in 8 of 8 subjects for CD8. Without allograft tissue specimens, donor-reactive T cells may have migrated into the graft rather than being deleted. The conclusions were considered preliminary, being limited by small, heterogeneous patient numbers and non-standardized post-transplant time points.

High-throughput TCRbeta CDR3 sequencing of frozen genomic DNA was performed by immunoSEQ, with PCR amplification, mapping, bias correction and internal controls included. For the original study's pipeline: Productive rearrangements were retained, and unique TCRbeta sequences were defined by the CDR3 nucleotide sequence together with the V and J gene. For a sequence to be called donor-reactive, it needed a frequency of at least 0.01% and at least 5-fold expansion in CFSE-low cells compared with unstimulated pre-transplant cells. To ensure at least 90% detection power, minimum frequency thresholds were set for each subject based on that subject's lowest-template unstimulated sample. Jensen-Shannon divergence between the top 1000 TCRbeta sequences after and before transplant was used to measure repertoire turnover. Changes in detection of donor-reactive sequences were tested with two-sided Fisher's exact tests. Here the immuneACCESS table is served through TCRdb, limited to in-frame sequences with V and J called. Missing clones are a known gap in these copies; in checked studies unresolved V genes cover under half, and the rest lacks a known reason. From that table come the V and J calls and clone size; the DNA was used to work out D and trimming. Recorded for this sample are 45,000 to 60,000 clones; 60% to 80% of them occurred a single time. Nearly 10% of the sample is taken by the ten largest.

Thawed unstimulated PBMCs were stained for CD3, CD4 and CD8 and FACS-sorted into CD3+CD4+ and CD3+CD8+ populations. Each of the 8 studied subjects was randomized to immunosuppression withdrawal. The Qiagen DNeasy Blood and Tissue Kit was used for genomic DNA isolation. Trimming accounts for 3 bases at V and 7 bases at J, while the number of junction bases matched to no gene is 9. Reading the germline V gene (reference sequence) gives CDR1 GTSNPN and CDR2 SVGIG. From the cysteine through the phenylalanine, the CDR3 covers 15 amino acids. The only DNA kept is the CDR3, 45 bases in frame from the first base.

This receptor was identified in a human patient who received a liver transplant. Donor T cells from the graft may be present among the T cells after a transplant. The specimen comprised CD4+ T cells from blood, sampled at the 22-month timepoint. The V gene is TRBV30 and the J gene is TRBJ2-2; the central 9 bases match TRBD1. CDR3 reads: CAWRNPGQGSGELFF. The DNA sequence is TGTGCCTGGAGGAACCCTGGACAGGGGAGCGGGGAGCTGTTTTTT.